These 23 T cell receptor beta chains share one sample of origin, sequenced in a study. TCRdb ran MiXCR on the RT-PCR reads and lists one entry per CDR3 protein. The table lists about 700,000 distinct CDR3 sequences, 12% to 15% of them singletons. Source material: memory CD4+ T cells from blood. The receptor set was obtained from a female donor in good health, serving as a healthy control.

The chain employs TRBV5-1 and TRBJ1-1; 8 bases match TRBD1. The germline CDR1 and CDR2 sequences are SGHRS and YFSETQ. V was clipped by 5 bases and J by 3 bases; unmatched bases: 9. This CDR3 has 15 residues. The CDR3 region has the DNA TGCGCCAGCAGTCAGGAGGGGACAGGTTACACTGAAGCTTTCTTT. It translates to CASSQEGTGYTEAFF.

The chain recombines TRBV12-3 or TRBV12-4 with TRBJ1-4, with a tentative D call TRBD1 (6 bases). The CDR3 spans 15 residues. V lost 8 bases to trimming and J lost 10 bases, with 23 bases between them. DNA for the CDR3: TGTGCCAGCCGGCCGCACGCAGGGGTTTTGGGAAAACTGTTTTTT. Protein sequence: CASRPHAGVLGKLFF.

Worth noting for this clonotype: One end of the junction fails to match germline, which may point to a read error. This chain joins TRBV7-3 and TRBJ2-7; 11 bases align to TRBD2. This CDR3 spans 13 amino acids. Germline V gene data show CDR1 as SGHTA and CDR2 as FQGTGA. The CDR3 protein is CASSTYSGRALLF. The CDR3, as DNA: TGTGCCAGCAGCACTTATAGCGGGAGGGCCCTTTTATTC.

The V and J genes are TRBV2 and TRBJ1-1; D ambiguous. The CDR3 runs 13 residues. CDR1 is SNHLY and CDR2 is FYNNEI in the germline V gene. Trimming left V 8 bases short and J 3 bases short, with 13 bases between. The DNA of the CDR3 is TGTGCCAGCGAGGTTTTTGGGGACACTGAAGCTTTCTTT. Protein product: CASEVFGDTEAFF.

This clonotype was recorded at least ten times. This chain uses TRBV20-1 with TRBJ2-7; D possibly corresponds to TRBD1 (6 bases). The CDR3 spans 15 residues. Germline loops: CDR1 DFQATT, CDR2 SNEGSKA (reference sequence). Trimming left V 4 bases short and J 5 bases short, with 21 bases between. The CDR3 DNA sequence: TGCAGTGCTACCCCAGGGTCTCCTAGACAGGACGAGCAGTACTTC. It specifies CSATPGSPRQDEQYF.

This clonotype has ten or more counts. No DNA is shown, since the ends of the CDR3 on it are uncertain; the CDR3 is the one TCRdb lists. The V call is TRBV29-1, the J call TRBJ2-3. Germline-derived CDR1 and CDR2 are SQVTM and ANQGSEA. The CDR3 totals 14 residues, both ends included. CDR3 amino acids: CSATPSLGTDTQYF.

This clonotype was seen only a few times. V usage is TRBV29-1 and J usage is TRBJ2-3, with D maybe TRBD1 (5 bases). Germline assignment: CDR1 SQVTM and CDR2 ANQGSEA. The V and J ends lost 4 bases and 1 base respectively, with 18 bases between them. The CDR3 is 16 amino acids. DNA of the CDR3: TGCAGCGTTGGACAGACTCTTGGGTCGGGCACAGATACGCAGTATTTT. It specifies CSVGQTLGSGTDTQYF.

The gene calls are TRBV30 and TRBJ2-3; 8 bases are shared with TRBD2. This CDR3 is built from 13 residues. Germline V lookup: CDR1 GTSNPN, CDR2 SVGIG (reference sequence). V lost 3 bases to trimming and J lost 4 bases; unmatched junction nucleotides: 3. DNA for the CDR3: TGTGCCTGGAGCGGGAGGGCCCCAGATACGCAGTATTTT. It translates to CAWSGRAPDTQYF.

This clonotype came up many times. CDR3 sequence: CASSPRVGQGVSYEQYF. In nucleotides, the CDR3 is TGTGCCAGCAGCCCCAGGGTAGGGCAGGGGGTTTCCTACGAGCAGTACTTC. The chain has TRBV7-9 and TRBJ2-7, with 7 nucleotides matching TRBD1. Looked up from germline, CDR1 is SEHNR and CDR2 is FQNEAQ (reference sequence). The CDR3 contains 17 residues. Losses at the gene ends were 5 bases for V and 1 base for J; bases not matched to a gene: 14.

This clonotype was counted a few times. This sequence joins TRBV5-5 and TRBJ1-1; 7 nucleotides match TRBD1. V was pared by 4 bases and J by 1 base, with 10 bases of the junction left unmatched. CDR1 and CDR2 from the germline V gene are SGHKS and YYEKEE (reference sequence). CDR3 length: 16 amino acids. The CDR3 is CASSPPRGTENTEAFF. In DNA form, the CDR3 reads TGTGCCAGCAGCCCTCCTCGAGGGACAGAGAACACTGAAGCTTTCTTT.

The V call is TRBV20-1, the J call TRBJ2-7; 7 bases are a match to TRBD1. The CDR3 length is 12 residues. The V gene's germline CDR1 is DFQATT and CDR2 SNEGSKA (reference sequence). V gave up 6 bases and J gave up 7 bases; unmatched junction bases: 9. The CDR3: CSAKEGAKEQYF. The CDR3 nucleotides are TGCAGTGCCAAAGAGGGGGCGAAAGAGCAGTACTTC.

This CDR3 reads CASSATSEIYEQYF. As DNA, the CDR3 is TGTGCCAGCAGCGCCACTAGCGAGATCTACGAGCAGTACTTC. The gene calls are TRBV9 and TRBJ2-7; TRBD2 matches at 7 bases. The J segment lost 3 bases and the V segment lost 3 bases, leaving 6 bases of the junction unmatched. CDR1 SGDLS and CDR2 YYNGEE come from the germline V gene. The length of the CDR3 is 14 residues.

The chain is built from TRBV7-9 and TRBJ2-5; D is uncertain. The CDR3 runs 14 residues. The germline gives CDR1 SEHNR, CDR2 FQNEAQ (reference sequence). V shed 7 bases and J shed 0 bases, with 12 bases lying between them. In DNA, the CDR3 is TGTGCCAGCAACCCCACGGAGTACCAAGAGACCCAGTACTTC. As protein: CASNPTEYQETQYF.

This clonotype was seen ten or more times. This chain connects TRBV5-1 to TRBJ1-5; a possible D gene is TRBD1 (5 bases). Trimming stripped 0 bases from V and 2 bases from J, with 9 bases between. Germline CDR1 SGHRS, CDR2 YFSETQ. The CDR3 consists of 15 residues. The CDR3 coding sequence is TGCGCCAGCAGCTTGGCCGGGGGTCGCAATCAGCCCCAGCATTTT. This encodes CASSLAGGRNQPQHF.

This clonotype was seen more than once but under ten times. The chain links TRBV12-3 or TRBV12-4 to TRBJ2-1, with D perhaps matching TRBD2 (5 bases). The CDR3 runs to 16 residues. Between the trimmed V and J ends, which lost 5 bases and 2 bases, there was a span of 16 bases. DNA for the CDR3: TGTGCCAGCAGTACGGGGTCAGCAATAACCTACAATGAGCAGTTCTTC. Amino acids: CASSTGSAITYNEQFF.

CDR3 loop: CASSRTGLLNSGANVLTF. For the CDR3, the DNA is TGTGCCAGCAGCCGGACCGGACTATTAAACTCTGGGGCCAACGTCCTGACTTTC. This chain uses TRBV3-1 with TRBJ2-6, with D possibly TRBD2 on 6 matching bases. This CDR3 is 18 amino acids long. Germline-derived CDR1 and CDR2 are LGHDT and YNNKEL (reference sequence). V lost 4 bases, J lost 0 bases, and 16 bases lay in between.

The rearrangement uses TRBV5-6 and TRBJ2-7; 10 nucleotides line up with TRBD1. Germline CDR1 is SGHDT and CDR2 is YYEEEE. V lost 4 bases to trimming and J lost 3 bases; unmatched junction nucleotides: 7. The CDR3 spans 15 residues. The CDR3 loop is CASSMGQGTLYEQYF. CDR3 coding DNA: TGTGCCAGCAGCATGGGACAGGGGACCCTCTACGAGCAGTACTTC.

This clonotype was seen ten or more times. The rearrangement uses TRBV7-2 and TRBJ2-3; D is perhaps TRBD2 (6 bases). The V gene lost 4 bases and the J gene lost 3 bases, with 11 bases spanning the gap. Germline assignment: CDR1 SGHTA and CDR2 FQGNSA. The CDR3 sequence is 14 residues long. The CDR3 coding sequence is TGTGCCAGCAGCTCCCGGGGACTTACAGATACGCAGTATTTT. Translating gives CASSSRGLTDTQYF.

The chain's CDR3 is CASLYSMGLGEQYF. As DNA, the CDR3 is TGTGCCAGCCTCTACAGCATGGGTCTAGGCGAGCAGTACTTC. The rearrangement uses TRBV28 and TRBJ2-7; no firm D call. Germline loops: CDR1 MDHEN, CDR2 SYDVKM. The CDR3 covers 14 residues. The germline V and J ends were trimmed by 8 bases and 6 bases, with 20 bases remaining between them.

J is TRBJ1-3 and V is TRBV7-2; no clear D gene. Looked up from germline, CDR1 is SGHTA and CDR2 is FQGNSA. The CDR3 runs to 16 residues. The ends were cut back, 2 bases at V and 0 bases at J, with 11 bases in the middle. CDR3 coding DNA: TGTGCCAGCAGCTTATACGCAGGACGCTCTGGAAACACCATATATTTT. This encodes CASSLYAGRSGNTIYF.

A few counts support this clonotype. This chain uses TRBV5-6 with TRBJ1-3, with D perhaps TRBD1 (5 bases). The CDR3 extends over 16 amino acids. Trimming pared 4 bases from V and 2 bases from J, leaving 16 bases between. Germline loops: CDR1 SGHDT, CDR2 YYEEEE. In DNA, the CDR3 is TGTGCCAGCAGCGCAACAGTCAAGGGGCCTGGAAACACCATATATTTT. The encoded protein is CASSATVKGPGNTIYF.

This clonotype was observed a handful of times. V is TRBV11-2 and J is TRBJ2-1; 9 nucleotides match TRBD1. V lost 3 bases to trimming and J lost 7 bases; unmatched junction nucleotides: 4. The germline V gene has CDR1 SGHAT and CDR2 FQNNGV. The CDR3 consists of 14 residues. The CDR3 DNA follows: TGTGCCAGCAGCTTTATCGGACAGGGGAATGAGCAGTTCTTC. Protein product: CASSFIGQGNEQFF.

This clonotype was found once. The rearrangement uses TRBV5-4 and TRBJ1-4; D is undetermined. Trimming left V 3 bases short and J 4 bases short, with 4 bases between. Germline lookup yields CDR1 SGHNT and CDR2 YYREEE (reference sequence). The CDR3 is made up of 12 amino acids. The CDR3, as DNA: TGTGCCAGCAGCTCCGATAATGAAAAACTGTTTTTT. It encodes CASSSDNEKLFF. Together with reference TRBV5-4 and TRBJ1-4, the CDR3 gives the full variable domain: ETGVTQSPTHLIKTRGQQVTLRCSSQSGHNTVSWYQQALGQGPQFIFQYYREEENGRGNFPPRFSGLQFPNYSSELNVNALELDDSALYLCASSSDNEKLFFGSGTQLSVL.